This is a list of T cell receptor beta chains from one sample in a study of cytomegalovirus exposure and HLA in healthy donors. The table came from immunoSEQ multiplex PCR; TCRdb's copy has only in-frame clones and leaves some out. The sample holds around 98,000 clones, around 68% seen once. The specimen was PBMCs. All receptors derive from a female donor in good health and CMV-seronegative. Both conserved end residues are part of each CDR3. Each record gives: J gene, V gene, CDR3 protein.

J gene: TRBJ1-3; V gene: TRBV10-1; CDR3 protein: CASSASRSGNTIYF
J gene: TRBJ2-1; V gene: TRBV7-2; CDR3 protein: CASSTWGAYNEQFF
J gene: TRBJ2-1; V gene: TRBV5-6; CDR3 protein: CASRPIATSGRGEQFF
J gene: TRBJ2-1; V gene: TRBV7-9; CDR3 protein: CASSPRLAGTYNEQFF
J gene: TRBJ2-7; V gene: TRBV6-4; CDR3 protein: CASRRQGATPYEQYF
J gene: TRBJ2-7; V gene: TRBV18; CDR3 protein: CASSLTGDEQYF
J gene: TRBJ2-7; V gene: TRBV28; CDR3 protein: CASTESPIPYEQYF
J gene: TRBJ2-7; V gene: TRBV6-6; CDR3 protein: CASSYGAGLEQYF
J gene: TRBJ1-5; V gene: TRBV4-1; CDR3 protein: CASSQDAQTGANQPQHF
J gene: TRBJ2-7; V gene: TRBV10-1; CDR3 protein: CASSERAGQTYEQYF